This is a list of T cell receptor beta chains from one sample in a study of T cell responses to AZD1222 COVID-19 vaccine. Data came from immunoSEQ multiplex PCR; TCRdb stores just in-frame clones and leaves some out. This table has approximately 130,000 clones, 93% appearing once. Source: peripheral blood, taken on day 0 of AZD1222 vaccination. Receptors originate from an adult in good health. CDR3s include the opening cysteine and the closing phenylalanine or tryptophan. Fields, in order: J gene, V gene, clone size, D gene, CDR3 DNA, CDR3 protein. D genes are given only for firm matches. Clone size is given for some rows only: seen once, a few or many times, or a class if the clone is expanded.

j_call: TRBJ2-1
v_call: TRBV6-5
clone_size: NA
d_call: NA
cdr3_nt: TGTGCCAGCAGATCATACAATGAGCAGTTCTTC
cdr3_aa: CASRSYNEQFF

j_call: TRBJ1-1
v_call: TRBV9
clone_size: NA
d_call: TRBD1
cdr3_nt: TGTGCCAGCAGGGGGGGACAGGGAAACACTGAAGCTTTCTTT
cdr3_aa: CASRGGQGNTEAFF

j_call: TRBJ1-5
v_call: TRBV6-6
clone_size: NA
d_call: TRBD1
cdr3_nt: TGTGCCAGCACCAGGACAGGTAGCAATCAGCCCCAGCATTTT
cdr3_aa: CASTRTGSNQPQHF

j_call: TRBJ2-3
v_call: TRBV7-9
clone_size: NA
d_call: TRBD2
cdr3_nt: TGTGCCAGCAGCTGGCCGGGACTAGCGGGAGTCTTAGCAGATACGCAGTATTTT
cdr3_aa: CASSWPGLAGVLADTQYF

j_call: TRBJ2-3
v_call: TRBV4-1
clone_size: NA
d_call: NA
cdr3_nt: TGCGCCAGCAGCCCCCTGGGGGTCCCGGGGACAACGGATACGCAGTATTTT
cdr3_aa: CASSPLGVPGTTDTQYF

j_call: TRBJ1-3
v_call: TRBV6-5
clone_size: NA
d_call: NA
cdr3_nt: TGTGCCAGCAGTACTGTGGGAACAAACACCATATATTTT
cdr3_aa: CASSTVGTNTIYF

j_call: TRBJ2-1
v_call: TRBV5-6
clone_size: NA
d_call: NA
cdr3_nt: TGTGCCAGCAGTTTCCAGGGCGACAATGAGCAGTTCTTC
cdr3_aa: CASSFQGDNEQFF

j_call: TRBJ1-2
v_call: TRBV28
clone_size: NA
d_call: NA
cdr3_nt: TGTGCCAGCAGGACAAGAGGGGGGGCACCCTACACCTTC
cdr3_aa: CASRTRGGAPYTF

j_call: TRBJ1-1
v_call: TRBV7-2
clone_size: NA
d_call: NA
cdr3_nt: TGTGCCAGCAGCTTAAAAATTGCGAACACTGAAGCTTTCTTT
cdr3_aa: CASSLKIANTEAFF

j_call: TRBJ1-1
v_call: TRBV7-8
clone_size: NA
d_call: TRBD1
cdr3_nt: TGTGCCAGCAGCTTAGTAGCGGGACAGGGGGGCAACACTGAAGCTTTCTTT
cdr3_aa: CASSLVAGQGGNTEAFF

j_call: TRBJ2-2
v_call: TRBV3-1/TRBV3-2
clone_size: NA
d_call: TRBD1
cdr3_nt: TGTGCCAGCAGCCAGTCGACAGGGGGCGGCACCGGGGAGCTGTTTTTT
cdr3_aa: CASSQSTGGGTGELFF

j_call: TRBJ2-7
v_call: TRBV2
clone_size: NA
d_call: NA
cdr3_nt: TGTGCCAGCAGAGCCCGGACGTTGTCCTACGAGCAGTACTTC
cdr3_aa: CASRARTLSYEQYF

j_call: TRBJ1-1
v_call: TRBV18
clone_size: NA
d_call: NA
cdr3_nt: TGTGCCAGCTCTCGATCATGGAACACTGAAGCTTTCTTT
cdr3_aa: CASSRSWNTEAFF

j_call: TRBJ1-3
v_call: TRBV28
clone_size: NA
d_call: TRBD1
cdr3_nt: TGTGCCAGCGGCGGGACAGGGATTGGAAACACCATATATTTT
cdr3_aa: CASGGTGIGNTIYF

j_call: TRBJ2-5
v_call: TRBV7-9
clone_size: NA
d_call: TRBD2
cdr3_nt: TGTGCCAGCAGCAGCCATGGACTAGCGGGTTCAGAGACCCAGTACTTC
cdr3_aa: CASSSHGLAGSETQYF

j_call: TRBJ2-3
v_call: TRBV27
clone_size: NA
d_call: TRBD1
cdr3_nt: TGTGCCAGCAGTCCATGGACAGGCCCAACTAGAGGCACAGATACGCAGTATTTT
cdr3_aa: CASSPWTGPTRGTDTQYF

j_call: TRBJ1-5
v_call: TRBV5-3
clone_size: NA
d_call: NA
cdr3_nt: TGTGCCAGAAGCTTATCGGACACGACGGACCAGCATTTT
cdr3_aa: CARSLSDTTDQHF

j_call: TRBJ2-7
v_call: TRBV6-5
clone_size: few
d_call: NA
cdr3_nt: TGTGCCAGCAGTTACTCGAGAACGGCTCCGGTCGAGCAGTACTTC
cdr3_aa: CASSYSRTAPVEQYF

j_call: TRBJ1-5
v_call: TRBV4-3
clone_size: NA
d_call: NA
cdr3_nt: TGCGCCAGCAGCCAAGAACCGGGCTTGAATCAGCCCCAGCATTTT
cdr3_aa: CASSQEPGLNQPQHF

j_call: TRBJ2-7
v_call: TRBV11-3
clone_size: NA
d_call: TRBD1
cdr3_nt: TGTGCCAGCAGCATGGGACAGGGGGCCTACGAGCAGTACTTC
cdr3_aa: CASSMGQGAYEQYF

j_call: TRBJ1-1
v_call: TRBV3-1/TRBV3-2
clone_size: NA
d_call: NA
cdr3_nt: TGTGCCAGCAGCCTTAACACTGAAGCTTTCTTT
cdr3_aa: CASSLNTEAFF

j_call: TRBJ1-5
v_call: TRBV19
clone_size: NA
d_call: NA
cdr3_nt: TGTGCCAGTCTCGACAGGCCCGATAATCAGCCCCAGCATTTT
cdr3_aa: CASLDRPDNQPQHF

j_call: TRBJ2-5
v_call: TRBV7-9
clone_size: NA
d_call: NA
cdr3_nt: TGTGCCAGCAGCTTAGAGCGAGAGACCCAGTACTTC
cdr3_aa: CASSLERETQYF

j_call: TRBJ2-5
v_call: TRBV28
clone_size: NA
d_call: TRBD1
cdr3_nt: TGTGCCAGCCAAATGACCGGGACAGGGGTAGGGACCCAGTACTTC
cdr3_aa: CASQMTGTGVGTQYF

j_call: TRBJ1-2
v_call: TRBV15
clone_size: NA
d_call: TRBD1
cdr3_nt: TGTGCCACCAGCAACGAGGGACAGGGCTATGGCTACACCTTC
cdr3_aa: CATSNEGQGYGYTF

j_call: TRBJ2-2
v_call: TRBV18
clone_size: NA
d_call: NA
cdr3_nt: TGTGCCAGCTCATTATACGGGAGTACTGACGGGGAGCTGTTTTTT
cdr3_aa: CASSLYGSTDGELFF

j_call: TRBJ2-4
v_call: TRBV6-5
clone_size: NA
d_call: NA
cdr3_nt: TGTGCCAGCAGGAACTACGGGGGAGTTCAGTACTTC
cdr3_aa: CASRNYGGVQYF

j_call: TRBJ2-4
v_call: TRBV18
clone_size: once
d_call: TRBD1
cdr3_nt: TGTGCCAGCTCATCCCGACCGGGACAGGGGGTGGGAAACATTCAGTACTTC
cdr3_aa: CASSSRPGQGVGNIQYF

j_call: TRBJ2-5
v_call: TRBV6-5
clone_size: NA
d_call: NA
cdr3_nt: TGTGCCAGCAGTACCTCACGAAGGGGGGACCAGTACTTC
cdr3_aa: CASSTSRRGDQYF

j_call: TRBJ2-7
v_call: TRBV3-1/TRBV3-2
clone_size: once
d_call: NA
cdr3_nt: TGTGCCAGCAGCCAAGATTACAGCGTTACCTACGAGCAGTACTTC
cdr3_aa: CASSQDYSVTYEQYF

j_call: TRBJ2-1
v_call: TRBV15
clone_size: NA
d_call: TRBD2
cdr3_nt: TGTGCCACCAACCCACTAGCGGAATCCTACAATGAGCAGTTCTTC
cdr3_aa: CATNPLAESYNEQFF

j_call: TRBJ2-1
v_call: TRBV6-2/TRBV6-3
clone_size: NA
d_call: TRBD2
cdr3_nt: TGTGCCAGCAGTGGACTAGATCATCGCAATGAGCAGTTCTTC
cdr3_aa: CASSGLDHRNEQFF

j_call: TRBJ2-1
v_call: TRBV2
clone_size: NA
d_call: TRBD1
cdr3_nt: TGTGCCAGCAGTATACAGGGGGGCAGGGATGAGCAGTTCTTC
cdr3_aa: CASSIQGGRDEQFF

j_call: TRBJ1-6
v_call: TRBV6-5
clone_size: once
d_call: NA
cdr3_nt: TGTGCCAGCAGTTCGGTCAGCGGGTCCTCACCCCTCCACTTT
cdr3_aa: CASSSVSGSSPLHF

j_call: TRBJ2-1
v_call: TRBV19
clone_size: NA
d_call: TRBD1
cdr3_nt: TGTGCCAGTAACAAGCCGGGACAGGCCTACAATGAGCAGTTCTTC
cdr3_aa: CASNKPGQAYNEQFF

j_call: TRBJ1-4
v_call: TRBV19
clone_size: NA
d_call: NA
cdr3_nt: TGTGCCAGTAGTCGGGGACGGAGTGAAAAACTGTTTTTT
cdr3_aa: CASSRGRSEKLFF

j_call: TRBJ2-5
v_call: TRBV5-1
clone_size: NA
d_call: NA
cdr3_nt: TGCGCCAGCAGCTTGTTCGGGGGATCTCAAGAGACCCAGTACTTC
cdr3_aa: CASSLFGGSQETQYF

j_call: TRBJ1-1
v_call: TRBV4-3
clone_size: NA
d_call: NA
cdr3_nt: TGCGCCAGCAGCCAAGATGTTGGGTACGACACTGAAGCTTTCTTT
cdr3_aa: CASSQDVGYDTEAFF

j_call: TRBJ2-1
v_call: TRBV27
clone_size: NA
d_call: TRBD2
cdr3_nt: TGTGCCAGCAGTTTAGCGGGAGGGCCACCCCACAATGAGCAGTTCTTC
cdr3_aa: CASSLAGGPPHNEQFF

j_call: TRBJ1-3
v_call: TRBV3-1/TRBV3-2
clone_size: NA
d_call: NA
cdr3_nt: TGTGCCAGCAGCCCCGGAAGGCAGGGGATGAACACCATATATTTT
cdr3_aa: CASSPGRQGMNTIYF

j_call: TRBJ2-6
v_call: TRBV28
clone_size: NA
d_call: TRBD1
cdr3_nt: TGTGCCGTTCAATCAGGGGGCTCTGGGGCCAACGTCCTGACTTTC
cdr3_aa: CAVQSGGSGANVLTF

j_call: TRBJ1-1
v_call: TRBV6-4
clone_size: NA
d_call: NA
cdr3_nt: TGTGCCAGCAGTGCCAGGTTGAACACTGAAGCTTTCTTT
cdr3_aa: CASSARLNTEAFF

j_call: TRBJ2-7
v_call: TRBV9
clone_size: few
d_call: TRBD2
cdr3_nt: TGTGCCAGCAGCGTAGTGGGGACTAGTGTCGAGCAGTACTTC
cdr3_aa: CASSVVGTSVEQYF

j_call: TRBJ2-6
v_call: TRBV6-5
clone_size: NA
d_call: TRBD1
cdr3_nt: TGTGCCAGTGAGACAGGGGGCTCTGGGGCCAACGTCCTGACTTTC
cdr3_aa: CASETGGSGANVLTF

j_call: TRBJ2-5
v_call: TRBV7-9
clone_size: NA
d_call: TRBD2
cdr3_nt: TGTGCCAGCAGCTTCGGATCTTTGAGGGAGGGTCCATTAATGGAGACCCAGTACTTC
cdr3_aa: CASSFGSLREGPLMETQYF

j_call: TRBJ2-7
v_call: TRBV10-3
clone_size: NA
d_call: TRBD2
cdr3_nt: TGTGCCATCAGTGAGTCCGGGGGGACTAGCGAGCAGTACTTC
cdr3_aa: CAISESGGTSEQYF

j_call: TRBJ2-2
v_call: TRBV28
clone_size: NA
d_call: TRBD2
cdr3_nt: TGTGCCAGCAGTTTAATCCGCAGCGGGAGGGCCAGGAACACCGGGGAGCTGTTTTTT
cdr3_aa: CASSLIRSGRARNTGELFF

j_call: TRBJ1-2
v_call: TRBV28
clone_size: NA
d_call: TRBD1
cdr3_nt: TGTGCCAGCAGTTTCGGACAGGGACGGTATGGCTACACCTTC
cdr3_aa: CASSFGQGRYGYTF

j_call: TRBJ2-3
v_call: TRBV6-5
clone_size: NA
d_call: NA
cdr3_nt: TGTGCCAGCAGTCACTTAGCGGCTAGCACAGATACGCAGTATTTT
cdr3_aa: CASSHLAASTDTQYF

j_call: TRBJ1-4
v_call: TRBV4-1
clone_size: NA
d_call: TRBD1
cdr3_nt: TGCGCCAGCAGCCAAGAAGGTCGGACAGGGCGGGGGGAAAAACTGTTTTTT
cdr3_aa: CASSQEGRTGRGEKLFF

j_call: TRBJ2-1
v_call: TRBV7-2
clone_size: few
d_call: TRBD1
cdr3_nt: TGTGCCAGCAGCTTATCAGGGGGCCCCAATAATGAGCAGTTCTTC
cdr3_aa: CASSLSGGPNNEQFF